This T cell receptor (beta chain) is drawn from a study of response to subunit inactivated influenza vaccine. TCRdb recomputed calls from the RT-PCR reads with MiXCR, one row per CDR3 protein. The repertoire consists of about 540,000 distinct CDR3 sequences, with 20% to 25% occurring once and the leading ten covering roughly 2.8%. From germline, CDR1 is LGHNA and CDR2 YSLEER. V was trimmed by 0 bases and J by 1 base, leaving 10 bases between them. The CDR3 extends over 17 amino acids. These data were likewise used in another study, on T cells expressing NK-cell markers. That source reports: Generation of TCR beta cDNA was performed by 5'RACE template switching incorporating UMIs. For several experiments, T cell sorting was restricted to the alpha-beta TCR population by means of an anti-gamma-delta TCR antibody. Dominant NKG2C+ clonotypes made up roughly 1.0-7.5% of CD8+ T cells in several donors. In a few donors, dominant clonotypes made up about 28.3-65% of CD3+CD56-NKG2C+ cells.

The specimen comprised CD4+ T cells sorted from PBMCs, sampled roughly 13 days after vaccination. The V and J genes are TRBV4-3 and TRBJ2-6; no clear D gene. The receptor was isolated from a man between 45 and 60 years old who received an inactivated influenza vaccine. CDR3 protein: CASSQEAGVSGANVLTF. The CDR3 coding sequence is TGCGCCAGCAGCCAAGAGGCAGGAGTATCTGGGGCCAACGTCCTGACTTTC.